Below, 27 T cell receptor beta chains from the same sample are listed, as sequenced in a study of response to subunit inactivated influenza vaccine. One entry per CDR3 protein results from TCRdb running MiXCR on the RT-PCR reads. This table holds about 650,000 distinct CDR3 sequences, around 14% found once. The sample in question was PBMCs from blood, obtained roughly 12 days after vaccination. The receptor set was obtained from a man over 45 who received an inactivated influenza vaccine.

This CDR3 is CASRTVNNEQFF. As DNA, the CDR3 is TGTGCCAGCAGAACTGTTAACAATGAGCAGTTCTTC. This sequence joins TRBV6-2 or TRBV6-3 and TRBJ2-1; D is unclear. The germline gives CDR1 MNHEY, CDR2 SVGEGT. The ends were cut back, 6 bases at V and 5 bases at J, with 8 bases in the middle. This CDR3 spans 12 amino acids.

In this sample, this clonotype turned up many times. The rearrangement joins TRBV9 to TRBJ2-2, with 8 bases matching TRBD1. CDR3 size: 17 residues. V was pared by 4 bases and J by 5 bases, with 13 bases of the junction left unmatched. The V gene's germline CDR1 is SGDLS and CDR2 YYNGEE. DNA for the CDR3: TGTGCCAGCAGCTTTAACCCCGGCGACAGGGGAACCGGGGAGCTGTTTTTT. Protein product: CASSFNPGDRGTGELFF.

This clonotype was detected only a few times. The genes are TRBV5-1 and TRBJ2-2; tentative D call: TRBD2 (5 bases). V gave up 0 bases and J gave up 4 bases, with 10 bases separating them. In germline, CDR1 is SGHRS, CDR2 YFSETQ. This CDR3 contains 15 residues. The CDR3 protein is CASSLESRGTGELFF. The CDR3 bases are TGCGCCAGCAGCTTGGAATCCCGGGGCACCGGGGAGCTGTTTTTT.

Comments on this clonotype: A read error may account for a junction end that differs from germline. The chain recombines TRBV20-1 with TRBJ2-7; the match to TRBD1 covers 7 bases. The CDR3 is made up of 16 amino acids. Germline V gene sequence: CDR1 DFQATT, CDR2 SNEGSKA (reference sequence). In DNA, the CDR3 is TGCAGTGCTAGCTCTATTGCGACAGGGAACTACTACGAGCAGTACTTT. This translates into CSASSIATGNYYEQYF.

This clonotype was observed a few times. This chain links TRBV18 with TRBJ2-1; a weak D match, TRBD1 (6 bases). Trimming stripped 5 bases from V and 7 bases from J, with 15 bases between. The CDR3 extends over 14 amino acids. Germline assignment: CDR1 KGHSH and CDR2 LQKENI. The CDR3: CASSLQGFGNEQFF. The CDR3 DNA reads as TGTGCCAGCTCATTACAGGGTTTTGGGAATGAGCAGTTCTTC.

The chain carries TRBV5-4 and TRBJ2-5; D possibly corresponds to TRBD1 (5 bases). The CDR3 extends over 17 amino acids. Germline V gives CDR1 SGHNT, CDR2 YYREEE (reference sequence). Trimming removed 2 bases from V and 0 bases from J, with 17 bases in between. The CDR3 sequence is CASSLRTQLGYQETQYF. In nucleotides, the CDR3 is TGTGCCAGCAGCTTAAGGACACAATTGGGATACCAAGAGACCCAGTACTTC.

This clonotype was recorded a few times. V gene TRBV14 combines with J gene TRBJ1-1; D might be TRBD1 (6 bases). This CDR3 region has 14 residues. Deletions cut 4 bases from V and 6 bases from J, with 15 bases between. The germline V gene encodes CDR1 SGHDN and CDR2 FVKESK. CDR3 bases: TGTGCCAGCAGCCGACGGGGGCCCCCGGCTGAAGCTTTCTTT. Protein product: CASSRRGPPAEAFF.

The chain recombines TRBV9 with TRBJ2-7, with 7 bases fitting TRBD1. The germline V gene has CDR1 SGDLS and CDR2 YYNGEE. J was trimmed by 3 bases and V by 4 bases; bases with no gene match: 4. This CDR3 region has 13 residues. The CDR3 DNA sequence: TGTGCCAGCAGCAAAGGGGGCCACTACGAGCAGTACTTC. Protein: CASSKGGHYEQYF.

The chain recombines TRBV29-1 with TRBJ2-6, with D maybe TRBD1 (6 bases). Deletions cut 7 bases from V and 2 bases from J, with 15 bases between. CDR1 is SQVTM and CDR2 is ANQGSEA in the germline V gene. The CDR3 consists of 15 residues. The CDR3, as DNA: TGCAGCGCCCAGACAGGCGGTACTGGGGCCAACGTCCTGACTTTC. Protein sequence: CSAQTGGTGANVLTF. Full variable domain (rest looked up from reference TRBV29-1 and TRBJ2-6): SAVISQKPSRDICQRGTSLTIQCQVDSQVTMMFWYRQQPGQSLTLIATANQGSEATYESGFVIDKFPISRPNLTFSTLTVSNMSPEDSSIYLCSAQTGGTGANVLTFGAGSRLTVL.

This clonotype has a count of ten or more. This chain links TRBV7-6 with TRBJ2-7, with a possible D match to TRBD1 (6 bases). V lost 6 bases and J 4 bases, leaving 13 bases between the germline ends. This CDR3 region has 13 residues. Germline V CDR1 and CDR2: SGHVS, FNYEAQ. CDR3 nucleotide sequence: TGTGCCAGCAGTCCTACACAGGGTTACGAGCAGTACTTC. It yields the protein CASSPTQGYEQYF.

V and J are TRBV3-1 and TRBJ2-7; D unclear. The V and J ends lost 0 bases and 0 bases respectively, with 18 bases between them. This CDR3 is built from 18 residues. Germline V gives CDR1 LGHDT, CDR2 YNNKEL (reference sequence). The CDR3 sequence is CASSQDRLRHGSSYEQYF. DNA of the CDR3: TGTGCCAGCAGCCAAGATCGTCTTCGACACGGAAGCTCCTACGAGCAGTACTTC.

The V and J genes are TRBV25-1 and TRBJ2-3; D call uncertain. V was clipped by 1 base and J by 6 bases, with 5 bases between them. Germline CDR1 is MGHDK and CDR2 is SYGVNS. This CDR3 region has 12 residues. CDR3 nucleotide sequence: TGTGCCAGCAGTGAATCTTTGGATACGCAGTATTTT. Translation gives CASSESLDTQYF.

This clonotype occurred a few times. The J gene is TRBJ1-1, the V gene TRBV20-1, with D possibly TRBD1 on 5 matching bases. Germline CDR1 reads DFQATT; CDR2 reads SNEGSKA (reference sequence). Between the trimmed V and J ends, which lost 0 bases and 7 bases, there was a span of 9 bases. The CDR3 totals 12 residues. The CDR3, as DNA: TGCAGTGCTAGAGATTTCCAGGGTGAAGCTTTCTTT. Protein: CSARDFQGEAFF.

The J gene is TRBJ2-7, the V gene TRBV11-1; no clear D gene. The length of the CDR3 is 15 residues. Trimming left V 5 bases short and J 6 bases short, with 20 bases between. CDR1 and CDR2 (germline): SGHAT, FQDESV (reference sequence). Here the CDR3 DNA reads TGTGCCAGCAGCCAGGATCCCTCACGAGGCCGCGAGCAGTACTTC. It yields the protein CASSQDPSRGREQYF. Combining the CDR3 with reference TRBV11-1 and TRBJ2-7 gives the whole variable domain EAEVAQSPRYKITEKSQAVAFWCDPISGHATLYWYRQILGQGPELLVQFQDESVVDDSQLPKDRFSAERLKGVDSTLKIQPAELGDSAMYLCASSQDPSRGREQYFGPGTRLTVT.

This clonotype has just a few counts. For the CDR3, the DNA is TGTGCCAGCAGCTCAACTAGGACAGATACGCAGTATTTT. This sequence encodes CASSSTRTDTQYF. The chain links TRBV27 to TRBJ2-3, with TRBD2 as a possible D gene (5 bases). This CDR3 contains 13 residues. Germline V gene data show CDR1 as MNHEY and CDR2 as SMNVEV (reference sequence). The V end was cut by 6 bases, the J end by 3 bases, with 10 bases between.

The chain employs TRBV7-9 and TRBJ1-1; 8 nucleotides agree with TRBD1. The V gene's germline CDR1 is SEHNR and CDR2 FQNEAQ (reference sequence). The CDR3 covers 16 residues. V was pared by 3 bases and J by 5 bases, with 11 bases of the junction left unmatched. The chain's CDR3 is CASSFTGGGFGTEAFF. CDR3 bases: TGTGCCAGCAGCTTCACAGGGGGGGGTTTTGGAACTGAAGCTTTCTTT.

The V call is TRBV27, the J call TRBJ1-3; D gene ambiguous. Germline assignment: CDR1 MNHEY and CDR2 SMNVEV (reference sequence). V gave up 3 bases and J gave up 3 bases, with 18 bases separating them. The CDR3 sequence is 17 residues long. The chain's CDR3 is CASSFGSRVWIGNTIYF. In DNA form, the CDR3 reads TGTGCCAGCAGTTTTGGTAGTCGGGTCTGGATTGGAAACACCATATATTTT.

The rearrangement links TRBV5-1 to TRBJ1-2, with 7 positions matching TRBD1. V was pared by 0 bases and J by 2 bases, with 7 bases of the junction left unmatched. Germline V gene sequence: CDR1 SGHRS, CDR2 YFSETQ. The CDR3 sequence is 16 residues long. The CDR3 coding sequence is TGCGCCAGCAGCTTGGGACAGGGAGAACGAAACTATGGCTACACCTTC. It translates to CASSLGQGERNYGYTF. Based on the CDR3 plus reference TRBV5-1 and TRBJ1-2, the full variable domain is KAGVTQTPRYLIKTRGQQVTLSCSPISGHRSVSWYQQTPGQGLQFLFEYFSETQRNKGNFPGRFSGRQFSNSRSEMNVSTLELGDSALYLCASSLGQGERNYGYTFGSGTRLTVV.

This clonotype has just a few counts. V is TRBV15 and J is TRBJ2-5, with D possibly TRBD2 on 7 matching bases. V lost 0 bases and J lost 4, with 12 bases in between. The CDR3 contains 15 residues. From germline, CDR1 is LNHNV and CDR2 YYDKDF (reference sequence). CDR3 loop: CATSRDGGRIETQYF. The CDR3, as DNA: TGTGCCACCAGCAGAGACGGGGGGCGAATAGAGACCCAGTACTTC.

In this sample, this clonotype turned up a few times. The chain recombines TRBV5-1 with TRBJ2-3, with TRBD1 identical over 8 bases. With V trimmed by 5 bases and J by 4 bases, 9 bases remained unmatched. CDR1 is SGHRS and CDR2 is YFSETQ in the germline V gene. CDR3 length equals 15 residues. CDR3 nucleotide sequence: TGCGCCAGCAGTTTTGGACAGGGAGGCGCAGATACGCAGTATTTT. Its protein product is CASSFGQGGADTQYF.

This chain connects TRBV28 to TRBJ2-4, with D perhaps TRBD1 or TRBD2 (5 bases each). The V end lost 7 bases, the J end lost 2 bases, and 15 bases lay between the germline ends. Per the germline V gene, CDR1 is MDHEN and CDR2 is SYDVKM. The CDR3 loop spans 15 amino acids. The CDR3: CASKPPRETKNIQYF. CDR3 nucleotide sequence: TGTGCCAGCAAACCTCCCAGGGAGACCAAAAACATTCAGTACTTC. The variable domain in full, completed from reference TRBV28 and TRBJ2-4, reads DVKVTQSSRYLVKRTGEKVFLECVQDMDHENMFWYRQDPGLGLRLIYFSYDVKMKEKGDIPEGYSVSREKKERFSLILESASTNQTSMYLCASKPPRETKNIQYFGAGTRLSVL.

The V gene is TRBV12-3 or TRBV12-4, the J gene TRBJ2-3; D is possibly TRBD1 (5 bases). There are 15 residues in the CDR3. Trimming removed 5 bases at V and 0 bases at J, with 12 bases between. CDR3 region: CASSPTDSSTDTQYF. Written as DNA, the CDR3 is TGTGCCAGCAGTCCGACAGACTCTAGCACAGATACGCAGTATTTT.

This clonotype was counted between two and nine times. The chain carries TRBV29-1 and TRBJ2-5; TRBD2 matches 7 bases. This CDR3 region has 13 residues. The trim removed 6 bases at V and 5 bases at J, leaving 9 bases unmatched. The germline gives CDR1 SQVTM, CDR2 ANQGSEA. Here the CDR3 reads CSVAGVGVETQYF. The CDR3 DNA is TGCAGCGTCGCGGGAGTGGGGGTGGAGACCCAGTACTTC.

The CDR3 DNA is TGTGCCAGGCAGACTAGCGGCTCCCAAGAGACCCAGTACTTC. Translated, it gives CARQTSGSQETQYF. The V gene is TRBV6-8, the J gene TRBJ2-5; 9 positions match TRBD2. This CDR3 is built from 14 residues. Looked up from germline, CDR1 is MNHGY and CDR2 is SAAAGT. The V segment lost 9 bases and the J segment 1 base; nucleotides outside the gene matches: 6.

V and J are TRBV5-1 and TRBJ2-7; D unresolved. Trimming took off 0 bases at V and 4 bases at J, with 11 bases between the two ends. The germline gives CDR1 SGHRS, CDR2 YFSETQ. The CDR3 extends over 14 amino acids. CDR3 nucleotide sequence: TGCGCCAGCAGCTTGGAAGCCAGGTTGTACGAGCAGTACTTC. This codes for CASSLEARLYEQYF.

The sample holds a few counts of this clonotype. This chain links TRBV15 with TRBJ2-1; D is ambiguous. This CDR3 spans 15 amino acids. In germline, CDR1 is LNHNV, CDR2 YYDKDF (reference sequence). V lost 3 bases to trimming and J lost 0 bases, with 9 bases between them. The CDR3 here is CATSSATSSYNEQFF. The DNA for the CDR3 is TGTGCCACCAGCAGTGCTACGAGCTCCTACAATGAGCAGTTCTTC.

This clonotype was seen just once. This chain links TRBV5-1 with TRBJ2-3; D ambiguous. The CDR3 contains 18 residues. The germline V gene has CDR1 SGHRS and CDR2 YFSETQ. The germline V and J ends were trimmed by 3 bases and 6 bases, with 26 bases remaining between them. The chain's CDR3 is CASSSSPLLGSFRDTQYF. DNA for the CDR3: TGCGCCAGCAGCTCTTCGCCCCTCCTAGGGTCATTTCGGGATACGCAGTATTTT.